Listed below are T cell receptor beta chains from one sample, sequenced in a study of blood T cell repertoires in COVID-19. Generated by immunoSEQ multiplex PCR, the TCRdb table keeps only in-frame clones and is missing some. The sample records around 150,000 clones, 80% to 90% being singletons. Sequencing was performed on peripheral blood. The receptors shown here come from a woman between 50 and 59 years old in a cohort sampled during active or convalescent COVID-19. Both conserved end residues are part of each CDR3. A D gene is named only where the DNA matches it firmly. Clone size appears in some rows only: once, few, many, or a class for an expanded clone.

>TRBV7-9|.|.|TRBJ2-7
TGTGCCAGCAGCTTAGGACAGGAGCGGGAGCAGTACTTC
CASSLGQEREQYF
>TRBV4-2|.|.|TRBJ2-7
TGTGCCAGCAGCCAAGATGAGGGGGCCTACGAGCAGTACTTC
CASSQDEGAYEQYF
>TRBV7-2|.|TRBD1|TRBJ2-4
TGTGCCAGCAGCTCATCCGGGACAGGGAACATTCAGTACTTC
CASSSSGTGNIQYF
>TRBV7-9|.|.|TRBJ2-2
TGTGCCAGCAGTTTTGGAGATCCCAGCACCGGGGAGCTGTTTTTT
CASSFGDPSTGELFF
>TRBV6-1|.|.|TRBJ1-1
TGTGCCAGCAGTGCGGCGGGGGGAAGCGGGAGGGACACTGAAGCTTTCTTT
CASSAAGGSGRDTEAFF
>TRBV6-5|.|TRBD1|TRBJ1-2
TGTGCCAGCAGTTACTCCGACAGGGCTCGCTACACCTTC
CASSYSDRARYTF
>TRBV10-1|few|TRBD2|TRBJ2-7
TGCGCCAGCAGTGAGTCGGGACTAGCGGTCTTTTACGAGCAGTACTTC
CASSESGLAVFYEQYF
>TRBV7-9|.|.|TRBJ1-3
TGTGCCAGCAGCGTCCCCGGTGGAAACACCATATATTTT
CASSVPGGNTIYF
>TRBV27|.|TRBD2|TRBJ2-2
TGTGCCAGCAGTTTAAGGCGGGGGGGCGCTGGGACCGGGGAGCTGTTTTTT
CASSLRRGGAGTGELFF
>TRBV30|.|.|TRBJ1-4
TGTGCCTGGAGTGTACTCAGGCCGGTCGCTGCAACTAATGAAAAACTGTTTTTT
CAWSVLRPVAATNEKLFF
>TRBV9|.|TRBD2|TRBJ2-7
TGTGCCAGCAGCCTTGGGACTAGCGGGGGTAGCTCCTACGAGCAGTACTTC
CASSLGTSGGSSYEQYF
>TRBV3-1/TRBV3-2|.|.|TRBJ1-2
TGTGCCAGCAGCCAAGATGGGGGGAATAATGGCTACACCTTC
CASSQDGGNNGYTF
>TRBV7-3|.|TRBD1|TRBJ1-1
TGTGCCAGCAGCCCCGACCGGCCACAGGGGACCACTGAAGCTTTCTTT
CASSPDRPQGTTEAFF
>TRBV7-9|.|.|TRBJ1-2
TGTGCCAGCAGCTTGTGGCCAGGTTGGACCTTC
CASSLWPGWTF
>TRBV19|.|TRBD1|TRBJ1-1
TGTGCCAGTAGTACTACAGGGGGCACTGAAGCTTTCTTT
CASSTTGGTEAFF
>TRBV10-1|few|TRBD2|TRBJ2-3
TGCGCCAGCAGTGATCTAGCGGGGGGGCAAGATACGCAGTATTTT
CASSDLAGGQDTQYF
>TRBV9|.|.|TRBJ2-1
TGTGCCAGCAGCCCAAGGCCTGAGGTGGATGAGCAGTTCTTC
CASSPRPEVDEQFF
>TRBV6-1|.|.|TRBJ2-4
TGTGCCAGCAGTGATCCCCTCACCAGGGGTACAGACATTCAGTACTTC
CASSDPLTRGTDIQYF
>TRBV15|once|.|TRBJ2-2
TGTGCCACCAGCAGGGTTACTAGCACGAACACCGGGGAGCTGTTTTTT
CATSRVTSTNTGELFF
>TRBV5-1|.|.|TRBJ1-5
TGCGCCAGCAGCCCCCGAGGGGGGGTCCAGCCCCAGCATTTT
CASSPRGGVQPQHF
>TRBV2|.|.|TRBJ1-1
TGTGCCAGCAGTGCGGTTGGGCAGTCTGGTGAAGCTTTCTTT
CASSAVGQSGEAFF
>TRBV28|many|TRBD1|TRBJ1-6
TGTGCCAGCAGCTCGACAGGGGAGGCTTCACCCCTCCACTTT
CASSSTGEASPLHF
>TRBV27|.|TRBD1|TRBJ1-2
TGTGCCAGCAGTTTATTTTACAGGGGGCAGGTTGGCTACACCTTC
CASSLFYRGQVGYTF
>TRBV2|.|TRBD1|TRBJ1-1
TGTGCCAGCAGTCCACAGGGGGCAACTGAAGCTTTCTTT
CASSPQGATEAFF
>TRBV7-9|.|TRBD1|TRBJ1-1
TGTGCCAGCAGCCTTCCCAGGGGGGCTGAACACACTGAAGCTTTCTTT
CASSLPRGAEHTEAFF
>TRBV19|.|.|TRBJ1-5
TGTGCCAGTAGTATTCAGGGCCGCGAGAATCAGCCCCAGCATTTT
CASSIQGRENQPQHF
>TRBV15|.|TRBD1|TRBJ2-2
TGTGCCACCAGGAGGACAGGGGAGGCCGGGGAGCTGTTTTTT
CATRRTGEAGELFF
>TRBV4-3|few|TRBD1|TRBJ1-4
TGCGCCAGCAGCCAAGAGCGTCGGACAGGCAGCGTTGTTAATGAAAAACTGTTTTTT
CASSQERRTGSVVNEKLFF
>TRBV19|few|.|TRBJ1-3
TGTGCCAGTAGTATAAAGGCAGGGAACACCATATATTTT
CASSIKAGNTIYF
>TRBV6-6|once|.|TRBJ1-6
TGTGCCAGCAGTTACTCCCCACAAACCAATTCACCCCTCCACTTT
CASSYSPQTNSPLHF
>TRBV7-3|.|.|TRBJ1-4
TGTGCCAGCAGAGGACAGTTTGCAACTAATGAAAAACTGTTTTTT
CASRGQFATNEKLFF
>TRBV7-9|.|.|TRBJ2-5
TGTGCCAGCAGCACGACAGGAAACCAAGAGACCCAGTACTTC
CASSTTGNQETQYF